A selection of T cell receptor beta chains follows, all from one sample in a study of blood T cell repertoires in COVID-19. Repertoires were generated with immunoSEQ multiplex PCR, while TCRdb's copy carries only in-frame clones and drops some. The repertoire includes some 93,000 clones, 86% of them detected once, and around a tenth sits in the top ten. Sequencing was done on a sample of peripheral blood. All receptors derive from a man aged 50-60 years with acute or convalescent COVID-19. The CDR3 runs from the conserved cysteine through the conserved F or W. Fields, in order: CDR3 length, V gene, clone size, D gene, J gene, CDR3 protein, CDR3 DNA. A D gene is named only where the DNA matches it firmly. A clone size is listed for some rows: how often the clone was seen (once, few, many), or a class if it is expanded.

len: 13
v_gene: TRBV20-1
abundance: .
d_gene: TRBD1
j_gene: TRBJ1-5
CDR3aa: CSASGDSDQPQHF
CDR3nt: TGCAGTGCTAGTGGGGACAGTGACCAGCCCCAGCATTTT

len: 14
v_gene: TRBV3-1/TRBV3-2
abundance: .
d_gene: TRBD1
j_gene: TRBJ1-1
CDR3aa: CASSQRGTVNEAFF
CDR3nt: TGTGCCAGCAGCCAGCGTGGGACAGTGAATGAAGCTTTCTTT

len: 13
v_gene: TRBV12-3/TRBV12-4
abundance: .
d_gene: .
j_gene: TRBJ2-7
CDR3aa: CASSPPRGYEQYF
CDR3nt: TGTGCCAGCAGCCCACCTCGGGGCTACGAGCAGTACTTC

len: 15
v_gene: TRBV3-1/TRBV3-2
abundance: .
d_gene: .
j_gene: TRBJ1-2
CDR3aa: CASSHRDTGQGGYTF
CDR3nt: TGTGCCAGCAGCCACCGGGACACGGGGCAAGGTGGCTACACCTTC

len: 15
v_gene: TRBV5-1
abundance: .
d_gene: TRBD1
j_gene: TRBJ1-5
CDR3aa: CASSLGDSPYQPQHF
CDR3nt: TGCGCCAGCAGCTTGGGGGACAGCCCTTATCAGCCCCAGCATTTT

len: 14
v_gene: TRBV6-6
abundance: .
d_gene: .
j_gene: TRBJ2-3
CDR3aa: CASSKTIRTDTQYF
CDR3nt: TGTGCCAGCAGTAAGACTATACGAACAGATACGCAGTATTTT

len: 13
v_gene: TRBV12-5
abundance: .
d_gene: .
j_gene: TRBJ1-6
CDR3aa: CASGKTGQSPLHF
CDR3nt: TGTGCTAGTGGGAAAACAGGGCAATCACCCCTCCACTTT

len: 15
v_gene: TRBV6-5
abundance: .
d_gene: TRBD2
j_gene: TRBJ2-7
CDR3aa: CASSRLAVGTYEQYF
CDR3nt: TGTGCCAGCAGTCGACTAGCTGTTGGTACCTACGAGCAGTACTTC

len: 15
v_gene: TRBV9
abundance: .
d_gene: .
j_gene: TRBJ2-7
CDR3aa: CASSVGLPSSYEQYF
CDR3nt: TGTGCCAGCAGCGTAGGGCTACCTAGCTCCTACGAGCAGTACTTC

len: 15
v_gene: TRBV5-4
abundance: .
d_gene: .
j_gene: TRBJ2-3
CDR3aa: CASRGSGDGTDTQYF
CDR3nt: TGTGCCAGCAGAGGTAGCGGAGATGGCACAGATACGCAGTATTTT

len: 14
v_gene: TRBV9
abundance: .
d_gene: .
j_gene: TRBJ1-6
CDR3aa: CASSVEGSNSPLHF
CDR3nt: TGTGCCAGCAGCGTGGAGGGTTCTAATTCACCCCTCCACTTT

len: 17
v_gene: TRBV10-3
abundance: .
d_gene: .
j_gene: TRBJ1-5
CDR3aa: CAISESGQGPKNQPQHF
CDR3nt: TGTGCCATCAGTGAAAGTGGTCAGGGGCCCAAAAATCAGCCCCAGCATTTT

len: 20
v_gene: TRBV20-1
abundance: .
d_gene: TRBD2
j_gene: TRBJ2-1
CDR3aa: CSASIFGATSGLGSYNEQFF
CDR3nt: TGCAGTGCTAGTATCTTCGGGGCGACTAGCGGGCTAGGATCCTACAATGAGCAGTTCTTC

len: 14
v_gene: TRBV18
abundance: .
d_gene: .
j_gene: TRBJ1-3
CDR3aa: CASSQGAGQNTIYF
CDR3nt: TGTGCCAGCTCACAAGGAGCAGGGCAAAACACCATATATTTT

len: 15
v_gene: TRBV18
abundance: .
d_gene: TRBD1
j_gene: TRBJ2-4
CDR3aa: CASSPGQGERNIQYF
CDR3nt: TGTGCCAGCTCCCCGGGACAGGGTGAGAGGAACATTCAGTACTTC

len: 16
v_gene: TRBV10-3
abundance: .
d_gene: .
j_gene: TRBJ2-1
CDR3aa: CAISDEHPAGSDEQFF
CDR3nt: TGTGCCATCAGTGACGAGCATCCCGCAGGGTCCGATGAGCAGTTCTTC

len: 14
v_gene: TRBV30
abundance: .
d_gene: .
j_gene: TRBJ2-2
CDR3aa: CAWRGAANTGELFF
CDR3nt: TGTGCCTGGAGGGGGGCAGCTAACACCGGGGAGCTGTTTTTT

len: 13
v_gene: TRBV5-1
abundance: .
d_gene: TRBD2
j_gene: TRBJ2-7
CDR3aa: CASRERELAEQYF
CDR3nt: TGCGCCAGCAGAGAGCGGGAGCTAGCCGAGCAGTACTTC

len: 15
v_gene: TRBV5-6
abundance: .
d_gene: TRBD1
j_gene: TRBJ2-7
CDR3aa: CASSPRDRGFYEQYF
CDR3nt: TGTGCCAGCAGCCCTCGGGACAGGGGATTCTACGAGCAGTACTTC

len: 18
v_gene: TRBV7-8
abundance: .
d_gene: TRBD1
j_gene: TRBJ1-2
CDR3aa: CASSLSAGGADFNYGYTF
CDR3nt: TGTGCCAGCAGCTTATCGGCAGGGGGCGCCGACTTTAACTATGGCTACACCTTC

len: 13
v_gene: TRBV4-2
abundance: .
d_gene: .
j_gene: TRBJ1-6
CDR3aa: CASSPTPLGPLHF
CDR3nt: TGTGCCAGCAGCCCGACACCCCTGGGTCCCCTCCACTTT

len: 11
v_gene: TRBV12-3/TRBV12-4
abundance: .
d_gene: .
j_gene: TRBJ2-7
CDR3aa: CASSTHYEQYF
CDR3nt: TGTGCCAGCAGTACTCACTACGAGCAGTACTTC

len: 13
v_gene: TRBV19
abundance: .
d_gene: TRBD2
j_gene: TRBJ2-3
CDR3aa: CATLKRDTDTQYF
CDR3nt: TGTGCCACCTTAAAGCGGGACACAGATACGCAGTATTTT

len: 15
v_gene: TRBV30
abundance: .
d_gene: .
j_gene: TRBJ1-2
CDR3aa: CAWSSNRRANYGYTF
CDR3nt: TGTGCCTGGAGTTCAAACAGAAGAGCTAACTATGGCTACACCTTC

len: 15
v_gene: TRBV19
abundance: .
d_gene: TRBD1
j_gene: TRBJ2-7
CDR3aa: CASSTGQGRTYEQYF
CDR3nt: TGTGCCAGTAGTACCGGACAGGGACGAACCTACGAGCAGTACTTC

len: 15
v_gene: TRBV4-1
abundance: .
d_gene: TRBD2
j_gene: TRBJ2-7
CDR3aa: CASSQGAGGPGEQYF
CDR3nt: TGCGCCAGCAGCCAAGGCGCGGGAGGGCCTGGCGAGCAGTACTTC

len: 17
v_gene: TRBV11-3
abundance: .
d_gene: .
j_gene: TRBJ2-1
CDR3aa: CASSLAGGGASYNEQFF
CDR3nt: TGTGCCAGCAGCTTAGCGGGTGGTGGGGCCTCCTACAATGAGCAGTTCTTC

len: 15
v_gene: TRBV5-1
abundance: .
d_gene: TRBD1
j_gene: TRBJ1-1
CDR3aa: CASSLDRGLNTEAFF
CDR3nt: TGCGCCAGCAGCTTGGACAGGGGGCTGAACACTGAAGCTTTCTTT

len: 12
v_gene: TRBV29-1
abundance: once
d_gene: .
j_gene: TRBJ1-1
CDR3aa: CSVERYTRSAFF
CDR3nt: TGCAGCGTTGAGAGGTATACGAGATCGGCTTTCTTT

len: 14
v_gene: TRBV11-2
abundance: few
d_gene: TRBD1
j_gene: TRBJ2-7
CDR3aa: CASSLGQGAYEQYF
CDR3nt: TGTGCCAGCAGCCTGGGACAGGGGGCCTACGAGCAGTACTTC

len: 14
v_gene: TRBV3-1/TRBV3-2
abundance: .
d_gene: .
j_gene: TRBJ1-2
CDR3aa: CASSQVRGNYGYTF
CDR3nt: TGTGCCAGCAGCCAAGTAAGGGGGAACTATGGCTACACCTTC

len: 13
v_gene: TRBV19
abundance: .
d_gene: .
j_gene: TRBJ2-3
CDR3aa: CASTGGSTDTQYF
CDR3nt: TGTGCCAGTACGGGCGGGAGCACAGATACGCAGTATTTT

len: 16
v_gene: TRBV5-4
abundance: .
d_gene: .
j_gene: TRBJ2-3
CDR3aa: CASSLGTQGSRGTQYF
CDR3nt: TGTGCCAGCAGCTTGGGAACCCAGGGGAGCCGCGGTACGCAGTATTTT

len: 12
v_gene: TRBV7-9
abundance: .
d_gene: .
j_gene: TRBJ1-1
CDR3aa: CASSTARAEAFF
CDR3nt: TGTGCCAGCAGCACCGCCAGGGCTGAAGCTTTCTTT

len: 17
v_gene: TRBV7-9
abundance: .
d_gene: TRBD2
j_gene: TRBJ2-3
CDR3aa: CASSPQVGLAGADTQYF
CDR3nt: TGTGCCAGCAGCCCCCAGGTCGGGCTAGCGGGAGCAGATACGCAGTATTTT

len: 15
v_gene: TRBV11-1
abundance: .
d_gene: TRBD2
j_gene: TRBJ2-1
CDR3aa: CASSLELAGSNEQFF
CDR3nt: TGTGCCAGCAGCTTAGAACTAGCGGGGAGCAATGAGCAGTTCTTC

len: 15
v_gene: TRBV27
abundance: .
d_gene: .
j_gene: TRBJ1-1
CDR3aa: CASRPIRVVNTEAFF
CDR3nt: TGTGCCAGCAGACCCATCCGGGTAGTAAACACTGAAGCTTTCTTT

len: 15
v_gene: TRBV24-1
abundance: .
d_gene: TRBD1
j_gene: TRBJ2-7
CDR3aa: CATSEMGQGAYEQYF
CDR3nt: TGTGCCACCAGTGAGATGGGACAGGGAGCCTACGAGCAGTACTTC

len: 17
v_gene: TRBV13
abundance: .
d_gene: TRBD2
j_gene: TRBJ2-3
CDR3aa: CASSLRGGSRGTDTQYF
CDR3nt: TGTGCCAGCAGCTTAAGGGGCGGGAGTAGAGGCACAGATACGCAGTATTTT

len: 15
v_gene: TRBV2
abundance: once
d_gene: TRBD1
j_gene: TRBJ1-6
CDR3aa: CASQLDRGRNSPLHF
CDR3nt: TGTGCCAGCCAACTTGACAGGGGAAGAAATTCACCCCTCCACTTT

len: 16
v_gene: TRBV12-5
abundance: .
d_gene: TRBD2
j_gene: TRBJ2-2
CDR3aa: CASGLSLAGDPGELFF
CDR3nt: TGTGCTAGTGGTTTGTCGCTAGCGGGAGACCCCGGGGAGCTGTTTTTT

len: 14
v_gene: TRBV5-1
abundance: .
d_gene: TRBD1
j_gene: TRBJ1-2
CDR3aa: CASSLAGGNYGYTF
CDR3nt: TGCGCCAGCAGCTTGGCAGGGGGTAACTATGGCTACACCTTC

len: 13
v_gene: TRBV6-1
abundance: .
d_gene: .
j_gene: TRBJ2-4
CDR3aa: CASSDRGPSGQYF
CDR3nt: TGTGCCAGCAGTGACAGGGGCCCATCGGGACAGTACTTC

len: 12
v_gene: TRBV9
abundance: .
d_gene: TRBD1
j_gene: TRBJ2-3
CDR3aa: CASSAKRDRGNF
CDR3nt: TGTGCCAGCAGCGCCAAGCGGGACAGGGGGAATTTT

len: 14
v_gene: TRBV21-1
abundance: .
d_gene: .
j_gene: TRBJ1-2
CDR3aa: CASSKKTGKYGYTF
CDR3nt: TGTGCCAGCAGCAAAAAAACAGGGAAGTATGGCTACACCTTC

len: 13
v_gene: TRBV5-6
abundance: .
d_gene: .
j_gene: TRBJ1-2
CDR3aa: CASSLGRARGYTF
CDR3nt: TGTGCCAGCAGCTTGGGCAGGGCCCGGGGCTACACCTTC

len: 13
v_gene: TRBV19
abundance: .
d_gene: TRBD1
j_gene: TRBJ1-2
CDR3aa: CASSIGTGYGYTF
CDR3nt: TGTGCCAGTAGTATAGGGACAGGCTATGGCTACACCTTC

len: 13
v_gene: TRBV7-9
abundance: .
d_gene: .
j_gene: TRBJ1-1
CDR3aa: CASSLQQSTEAFF
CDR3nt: TGTGCCAGCAGCTTACAACAGTCAACTGAAGCTTTCTTT

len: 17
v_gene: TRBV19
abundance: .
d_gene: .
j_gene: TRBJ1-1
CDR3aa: CASSIGAAVRGNTEAFF
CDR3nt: TGTGCCAGTAGTATAGGGGCAGCCGTACGGGGGAACACTGAAGCTTTCTTT

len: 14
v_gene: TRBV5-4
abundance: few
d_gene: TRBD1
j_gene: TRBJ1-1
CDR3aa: CASKRQGLNTEAFF
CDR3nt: TGTGCCAGCAAGAGACAGGGGTTAAACACTGAAGCTTTCTTT

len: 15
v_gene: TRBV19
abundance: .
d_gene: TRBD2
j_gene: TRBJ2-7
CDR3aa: CASSIRLAPSYEQYF
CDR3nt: TGTGCCAGTAGTATCAGACTAGCGCCCTCCTACGAGCAGTACTTC

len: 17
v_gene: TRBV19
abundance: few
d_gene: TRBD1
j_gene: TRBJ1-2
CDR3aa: CASSIVQGAKSFDGYTF
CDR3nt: TGTGCCAGTAGTATAGTACAGGGGGCGAAAAGTTTTGATGGCTACACCTTC

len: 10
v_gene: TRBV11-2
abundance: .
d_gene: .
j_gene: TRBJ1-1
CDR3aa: CASSSARAFF
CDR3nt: TGTGCCAGCAGCTCCGCCCGGGCTTTCTTT

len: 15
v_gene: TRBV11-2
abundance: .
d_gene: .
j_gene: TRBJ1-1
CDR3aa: CASSFKWAGNTEAFF
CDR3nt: TGTGCCAGCAGCTTTAAGTGGGCCGGGAACACTGAAGCTTTCTTT

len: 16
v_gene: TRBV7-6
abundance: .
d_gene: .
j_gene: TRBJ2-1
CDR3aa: CASSLAQRASYNEQFF
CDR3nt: TGTGCCAGCAGCTTAGCACAGCGGGCCTCTTACAATGAGCAGTTCTTC